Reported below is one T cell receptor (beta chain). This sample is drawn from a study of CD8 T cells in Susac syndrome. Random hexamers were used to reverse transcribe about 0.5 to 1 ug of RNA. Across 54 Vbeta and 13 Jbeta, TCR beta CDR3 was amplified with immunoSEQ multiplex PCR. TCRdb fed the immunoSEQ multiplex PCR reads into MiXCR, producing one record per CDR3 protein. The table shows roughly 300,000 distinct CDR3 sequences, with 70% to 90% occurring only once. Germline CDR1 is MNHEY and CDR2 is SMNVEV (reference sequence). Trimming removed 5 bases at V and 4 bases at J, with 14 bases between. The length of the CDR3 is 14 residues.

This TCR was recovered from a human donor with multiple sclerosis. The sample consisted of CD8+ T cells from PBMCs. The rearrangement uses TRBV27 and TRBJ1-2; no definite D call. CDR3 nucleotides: TGTGCCAGCAGTGTTACCGGGAGCTTCTATGGCTACACCTTC. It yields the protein CASSVTGSFYGYTF.